The 30 T cell receptor beta chains in this list originate from one sample, sequenced in a study of blood T cell repertoires in COVID-19. The table came from immunoSEQ multiplex PCR; TCRdb's copy has only in-frame clones and leaves some out. In the table there are over 150,000 clones, around 83% of which are singletons. Sequencing was performed on peripheral blood. All receptors derive from an older woman with acute or convalescent COVID-19.

CDR3 residues: CASSYSGPQETQYF. CDR3 in DNA: TGTGCCAGCAGTTACTCGGGGCCCCAGGAGACCCAGTACTTC. V usage is TRBV6-5 and J usage is TRBJ2-5, with a tentative D call TRBD1 (5 bases). The CDR3 covers 14 residues. V dropped 0 bases and J dropped 5 bases, with 10 bases sitting between them. Germline V gives CDR1 MNHEY, CDR2 SVGAGI.

This sequence joins TRBV28 and TRBJ1-1; a possible D gene is TRBD1 (6 bases). From germline, CDR1 is MDHEN and CDR2 SYDVKM. CDR3 length equals 15 residues. V gave up 7 bases and J gave up 1 base, with 16 bases separating them. CDR3 sequence reads: CASINAGAGNTEAFF. The CDR3 bases are TGTGCCAGCATCAACGCGGGGGCGGGGAACACTGAAGCTTTCTTT.

The chain has TRBV5-1 and TRBJ1-2; maybe TRBD1 (6 bases). This CDR3 has 15 residues. V dropped 2 bases and J dropped 4 bases, with 15 bases sitting between them. The germline gives CDR1 SGHRS, CDR2 YFSETQ. The CDR3 here is CASSLSQGTPYGYTF. For the CDR3, the DNA is TGCGCCAGCAGCTTAAGCCAGGGGACACCCTATGGCTACACCTTC.

The chain is built from TRBV29-1 and TRBJ2-3, with 11 bases aligning to TRBD2. J gave up 4 bases and V 4 bases, and 4 bases lay outside the gene matches. Germline V CDR1 and CDR2: SQVTM, ANQGSEA. The CDR3 extends over 14 amino acids. In nucleotides, the CDR3 is TGCAGCGTTGGAACTAGCGGGGGTGCAGATACGCAGTATTTT. Encoded protein: CSVGTSGGADTQYF.

This chain connects TRBV30 to TRBJ1-2; a weak D match, TRBD1 (6 bases). Germline CDR1 is GTSNPN and CDR2 is SVGIG (reference sequence). The CDR3 has 13 amino acids. The CDR3 loop is CAKDSWANYGYTF. In DNA form, the CDR3 reads TGTGCAAAGGACAGCTGGGCTAACTATGGCTACACCTTC. Looking up the rest from reference TRBV30 and TRBJ1-2 gives the full variable domain: SQTIHQWPATLVQPVGSPLSLECTVEGTSNPNLYWYRQAAGRGLQLLFYSVGIGQISSEVPQNLSASRPQDRQFILSSKKLLLSDSGFYLCAKDSWANYGYTFGSGTRLTVV.

The rearrangement joins TRBV5-4 to TRBJ1-1, with D unclear. CDR3 length equals 13 residues. V dropped 7 bases and J dropped 2 bases, with 12 bases sitting between them. Germline V lookup: CDR1 SGHNT, CDR2 YYREEE (reference sequence). CDR3 bases: TGTGCCAGCGGGCGAGAAGGAAACACTGAAGCTTTCTTT. Its protein product is CASGREGNTEAFF. Combining the CDR3 with reference TRBV5-4 and TRBJ1-1 gives the whole variable domain ETGVTQSPTHLIKTRGQQVTLRCSSQSGHNTVSWYQQALGQGPQFIFQYYREEENGRGNFPPRFSGLQFPNYSSELNVNALELDDSALYLCASGREGNTEAFFGQGTRLTVV.

This clone was recorded a few times. The rearrangement uses TRBV4-1 and TRBJ2-3, with D perhaps matching TRBD2 (5 bases). The CDR3 sequence is 15 residues long. Germline loops: CDR1 MGHRA, CDR2 YSYEKL. The germline V and J ends were trimmed by 3 bases and 2 bases, with 12 bases remaining between them. CDR3 sequence reads: CASSQADLVTDTQYF. DNA for the CDR3: TGCGCCAGCAGCCAGGCGGACTTAGTCACAGATACGCAGTATTTT.

As for this clone: Other DNA sequences in the sample encode the same CDR3. This rearrangement joins TRBV29-1 to TRBJ1-1; D unclear. Deletions cut 4 bases from V and 1 base from J, with 7 bases between. The germline gives CDR1 SQVTM, CDR2 ANQGSEA. The CDR3 is 12 residues long. CDR3 nucleotides: TGCAGCGTTGTTCGGGGGAACACTGAAGCTTTCTTT. It yields the protein CSVVRGNTEAFF.

The chain carries TRBV5-5 and TRBJ1-5; weak D call: TRBD1 (5 bases). The CDR3 runs to 15 residues. V dropped 4 bases and J dropped 1 base, with 12 bases sitting between them. Germline CDR1 and CDR2: SGHKS and YYEKEE (reference sequence). The DNA for the CDR3 is TGTGCCAGCAGCGCGTTTCGACAGAGCAATCAGCCCCAGCATTTT. This gives the protein CASSAFRQSNQPQHF.

Only one count was recorded for this clone. Additional DNA sequences in this sample encode the identical CDR3. The chain links TRBV5-1 to TRBJ2-5, with D possibly matching TRBD1 (5 bases). Germline CDR1 and CDR2: SGHRS and YFSETQ. The CDR3 covers 15 residues. V lost 0 bases to trimming and J lost 5 bases, with 14 bases between them. The CDR3 bases are TGCGCCAGCAGCTTGGGCCAGGGAATGGGTGAGACCCAGTACTTC. As protein: CASSLGQGMGETQYF.

The V call is TRBV7-9, the J call TRBJ2-2; 7 nucleotides line up with TRBD2. Germline-derived CDR1 and CDR2 are SEHNR and FQNEAQ (reference sequence). CDR3 size: 13 residues. Trimming cost V 5 bases and J 9 bases; bases outside gene matches: 6. The CDR3 coding sequence is TGTGCCAGCAGCCCCTGGGGGGGAAGGGAGCTGTTTTTT. Protein sequence: CASSPWGGRELFF.

The V call is TRBV7-9, the J call TRBJ1-6; D is ambiguous. The CDR3 runs to 15 residues. Between the trimmed V and J ends, which lost 1 base and 10 bases, there was a span of 14 bases. Per germline, CDR1 SEHNR and CDR2 FQNEAQ (reference sequence). The CDR3 protein is CASSLVLGVNSPLHF. In DNA form, the CDR3 reads TGTGCCAGCAGCTTAGTACTGGGAGTGAACTCACCCCTCCACTTT.

The chain carries TRBV5-4 and TRBJ1-2, with D possibly TRBD1 on 5 matching bases. Germline CDR1 SGHNT, CDR2 YYREEE (reference sequence). V was cut by 0 bases and J by 8 bases, with 5 bases left in between. This CDR3 spans 11 amino acids. The CDR3 region is CASSLGQGYTF. The CDR3, as DNA: TGTGCCAGCAGCTTGGGACAGGGCTACACCTTC.

Comments on this clone: One end of the junction fails to match germline, which may point to a read error. This chain connects TRBV3-1 (or the pseudogene TRBV3-2) to TRBJ1-4; the match to TRBD1 covers 7 bases. The CDR3 has 16 amino acids. Looked up from germline, CDR1 is LGHDT and CDR2 is YNNKEL (reference sequence). CDR3 loop: CASSQADRVAKEKLFF. CDR3 bases: TGTGCCAGCAGCCAAGCAGACAGGGTAGCTAAGGAAAAACTGTTTTTT.

The V and J genes are TRBV3-1 (or the pseudogene TRBV3-2) and TRBJ2-3; 7 bases are a match to TRBD1. This CDR3 has 15 residues. J was trimmed by 4 bases and V by 4 bases; bases with no gene match: 8. Germline CDR1 LGHDT, CDR2 YNNKEL (reference sequence). The CDR3 sequence: CASSPNRGWADTQYF. The CDR3 DNA reads as TGTGCCAGCAGCCCGAACAGGGGTTGGGCAGATACGCAGTATTTT.

J is TRBJ1-3 and V is TRBV28, with 11 bases fitting TRBD1. This CDR3 comprises 15 residues. J gave up 2 bases and V 7 bases, and 4 bases lay outside the gene matches. The germline V gene encodes CDR1 MDHEN and CDR2 SYDVKM. The CDR3 sequence: CASIGQGAPGNTIYF. In DNA form, the CDR3 reads TGTGCCAGCATAGGACAGGGGGCTCCTGGAAACACCATATATTTT.

The gene calls are TRBV9 and TRBJ2-2, with 11 nucleotides matching TRBD2. Germline CDR1 is SGDLS and CDR2 is YYNGEE. J lost 6 bases, V lost 0 bases, and 4 bases had no gene match. This CDR3 has 16 amino acids. Here the CDR3 DNA reads TGTGCCAGCAGCGTAGCCCCTAGCGGGGGGTCCGGGGAGCTGTTTTTT. It specifies CASSVAPSGGSGELFF.

V usage is TRBV6-6 and J usage is TRBJ2-7; TRBD1 matches 8 bases. CDR1 is MNHNY and CDR2 is SVGAGI in the germline V gene (reference sequence). Trimming took 4 bases from V and 2 from J; bases not matched to a gene: 10. CDR3 length: 16 residues. The CDR3, as DNA: TGTGCCAGCAGTTCAGACAGGGGATATCTCACCTACGAGCAGTACTTC. Amino acid sequence: CASSSDRGYLTYEQYF.

CDR3 DNA sequence: TGTGCCAGCAGTTTGACAGGGGGAAGCTACACCTTC. This gives the protein CASSLTGGSYTF. The chain recombines TRBV12-3 or TRBV12-4 with TRBJ1-2; 9 bases are a match to TRBD1. With V trimmed by 3 bases and J by 9 bases, 2 bases remained unmatched. This CDR3 contains 12 residues.

The chain has TRBV2 and TRBJ2-4; 8 bases map to TRBD1. The V and J ends lost 3 bases and 6 bases, in that order; junction bases with no gene match: 4. The germline V gene has CDR1 SNHLY and CDR2 FYNNEI. CDR3 length: 14 amino acids. The CDR3 protein is CASSETGETNIQYF. CDR3 sequence (DNA): TGTGCCAGCAGTGAGACAGGGGAGACAAACATTCAGTACTTC.

This sequence joins TRBV30 and TRBJ1-1; D is perhaps TRBD1 (6 bases). The CDR3 extends over 14 amino acids. V gave up 3 bases and J gave up 1 base, with 12 bases separating them. CDR1 is GTSNPN, CDR2 SVGIG, per germline (reference sequence). The CDR3: CAWRGLTGNTEAFF. The CDR3 DNA sequence: TGTGCCTGGAGGGGTTTGACAGGGAACACTGAAGCTTTCTTT.

The chain employs TRBV30 and TRBJ1-6, with D unresolved. Germline CDR1 is GTSNPN and CDR2 is SVGIG (reference sequence). This CDR3 is 16 amino acids long. Deletions cut 0 bases from V and 6 bases from J, with 15 bases between. CDR3 amino acids: CAWSVRRSGLNSPLHF. CDR3 coding DNA: TGTGCCTGGAGTGTAAGGAGGTCAGGTCTTAATTCACCCCTCCACTTT. The whole variable domain, remainder taken from reference TRBV30 and TRBJ1-6, is SQTIHQWPATLVQPVGSPLSLECTVEGTSNPNLYWYRQAAGRGLQLLFYSVGIGQISSEVPQNLSASRPQDRQFILSSKKLLLSDSGFYLCAWSVRRSGLNSPLHFGNGTRLTVT.

The chain is built from TRBV11-2 and TRBJ1-3; D possibly corresponds to TRBD1 (5 bases). The CDR3 consists of 15 residues. Germline CDR1 SGHAT, CDR2 FQNNGV. V shed 3 bases and J shed 2 bases, with 11 bases lying between them. The CDR3 DNA reads as TGTGCCAGCAGCTTTATCAAGGGGACTGGAAACACCATATATTTT. Encoded protein: CASSFIKGTGNTIYF.

This clone was counted a single time. The V gene is TRBV15, the J gene TRBJ1-5, with TRBD1 as a possible D gene (6 bases). The CDR3 consists of 17 residues. Deletions cut 5 bases from V and 3 bases from J, with 20 bases between. Germline V lookup: CDR1 LNHNV, CDR2 YYDKDF (reference sequence). CDR3 protein: CATSALIRTDDNQPQHF. For the CDR3, the DNA is TGTGCCACCAGCGCGCTTATACGGACAGATGACAATCAGCCCCAGCATTTT.

V gene TRBV7-3 combines with J gene TRBJ2-3, with TRBD1 as a possible D gene (7 bases). This CDR3 contains 17 residues. Trimming stripped 5 bases from V and 2 bases from J, with 20 bases between. The V gene's germline CDR1 is SGHTA and CDR2 FQGTGA. The CDR3 DNA reads as TGTGCCAGCAGCCCTCAGGGGGGCCGGCCCGTCACAGATACGCAGTATTTT. Protein sequence: CASSPQGGRPVTDTQYF.

The chain recombines TRBV10-3 with TRBJ2-1; maybe TRBD2 (7 bases). CDR1 and CDR2 (germline): ENHRY, SYGVKD. V lost 3 bases, J lost 5 bases, and 17 bases lay in between. This CDR3 has 16 amino acids. The CDR3, as DNA: TGTGCCATCAGTGACAAGAGGGGGGGGAAGGACAATGAGCAGTTCTTC. Translation gives CAISDKRGGKDNEQFF.

The chain links TRBV19 to TRBJ1-1, with D unclear. Between the trimmed V and J ends, which lost 2 bases and 4 bases, there was a span of 11 bases. The CDR3 consists of 14 residues. Germline V gene sequence: CDR1 LNHDA, CDR2 SQIVND (reference sequence). CDR3 amino acids: CASSIMADSTEAFF. Here the CDR3 DNA reads TGTGCCAGTAGTATAATGGCGGATAGCACTGAAGCTTTCTTT.

The rearrangement joins TRBV5-1 to TRBJ2-3; 9 bases map to TRBD1. The CDR3 is 16 residues long. Germline V gives CDR1 SGHRS, CDR2 YFSETQ. The junction had 7 bases not matched to a gene; V was cut back by 1 base and J by 4 bases. The CDR3, as DNA: TGCGCCAGCAGCTTGCAGCACAGGGGGCGCGCAGATACGCAGTATTTT. This translates into CASSLQHRGRADTQYF.

The V call is TRBV27, the J call TRBJ1-1, with D uncertain. The CDR3 consists of 14 residues. Germline CDR1 MNHEY, CDR2 SMNVEV (reference sequence). The germline V and J ends were trimmed by 5 bases and 1 base, with 11 bases remaining between them. CDR3 protein: CASSPGGKNTEAFF. The CDR3 region has the DNA TGTGCCAGCAGTCCGGGAGGGAAGAACACTGAAGCTTTCTTT.

The chain recombines TRBV5-4 with TRBJ2-3; 10 bases agree with TRBD2. This CDR3 is 14 amino acids long. V lost 7 bases, J lost 4 bases, and 6 bases stayed unmatched. Germline-derived CDR1 and CDR2 are SGHNT and YYREEE (reference sequence). The CDR3 DNA reads as TGTGCCAGCCGGAGCGGGGGGGCCGCAGATACGCAGTATTTT. Its protein is CASRSGGAADTQYF.